A single sample gave rise to the 21 T cell receptor beta chains below, sequenced in a study of cytomegalovirus exposure and HLA in healthy donors. With 60 Vbeta and 13 Jbeta primers, the PCR was carried out. TCRdb's copy holds only in-frame clones and misses some; the assay was immunoSEQ multiplex PCR. The data show 100,000 to 150,000 clones, about 10% seen once. Sequences were obtained from PBMCs. All receptors derive from a woman under 30 in good health and CMV-seropositive.

This clone was observed a few times. The chain employs TRBV6-5 and TRBJ1-3; a possible D gene is TRBD1 (5 bases). The CDR3 totals 13 residues. The V gene lost 6 bases and the J gene lost 3 bases, with 9 bases spanning the gap. CDR1 and CDR2 from the germline V gene are MNHEY and SVGAGI. This chain's CDR3 is CASRAGDGNTIYF. The DNA of the CDR3 is TGTGCCAGCAGGGCGGGGGATGGAAACACCATATATTTT.

V usage is TRBV6-1 and J usage is TRBJ1-2; 7 nucleotides align to TRBD1. This CDR3 has 15 residues. Germline-derived CDR1 and CDR2 are MNHNS and SASEGT. J lost 5 bases, V lost 8 bases, and 14 bases had no gene match. CDR3 protein: CASGNRETGWYGYTF. In DNA form, the CDR3 reads TGTGCCAGCGGCAATCGCGAGACAGGGTGGTATGGCTACACCTTC.

This chain connects TRBV7-3 to TRBJ2-7; perhaps TRBD2 as D (6 bases). CDR3 length: 15 amino acids. In germline, CDR1 is SGHTA, CDR2 FQGTGA. Trimming pared 2 bases from V and 4 bases from J, leaving 15 bases between. CDR3 nucleotides: TGTGCCAGCAGCTTATCGGCGGGGAATATTTACGAGCAGTACTTC. Translated: CASSLSAGNIYEQYF.

V usage is TRBV29-1 and J usage is TRBJ1-1; D ambiguous. CDR1 SQVTM and CDR2 ANQGSEA come from the germline V gene. The ends were cut back, 4 bases at V and 0 bases at J, with 6 bases in the middle. The CDR3 totals 12 residues. CDR3 region: CSVVGMNTEAFF. CDR3 in DNA: TGCAGCGTTGTTGGCATGAACACTGAAGCTTTCTTT. Looking up the rest from reference TRBV29-1 and TRBJ1-1 gives the full variable domain: SAVISQKPSRDICQRGTSLTIQCQVDSQVTMMFWYRQQPGQSLTLIATANQGSEATYESGFVIDKFPISRPNLTFSTLTVSNMSPEDSSIYLCSVVGMNTEAFFGQGTRLTVV.

This chain joins TRBV27 and TRBJ2-3; D possibly corresponds to TRBD1 (5 bases). This CDR3 contains 13 residues. Germline assignment: CDR1 MNHEY and CDR2 SMNVEV (reference sequence). V was clipped by 1 base and J by 4 bases, with 6 bases between them. The CDR3 is CASSLWGSDTQYF. DNA for the CDR3: TGTGCCAGCAGTTTATGGGGCTCAGATACGCAGTATTTT.

In its sample, this clone was seen a few times. The chain employs TRBV9 and TRBJ1-6, with D maybe TRBD1 (6 bases). The CDR3 contains 15 residues. Germline assignment: CDR1 SGDLS and CDR2 YYNGEE. V lost 0 bases and J 10 bases, leaving 14 bases between the germline ends. This chain's CDR3 is CASSVGGGAGSPLHF. CDR3 coding DNA: TGTGCCAGCAGCGTAGGAGGGGGGGCTGGATCACCCCTCCACTTT.

Of note for this clone: The CDR3 does not close with the conserved phenylalanine or tryptophan, likely indicating a read error. The rearrangement joins TRBV4-1 to TRBJ1-1; no firm D call. This CDR3 region has 15 residues. V gave up 0 bases and J gave up 5 bases, with 13 bases separating them. Germline V gene data show CDR1 as MGHRA and CDR2 as YSYEKL. The CDR3 protein is CASSQDLPGSTEAFL. The CDR3 DNA follows: TGCGCCAGCAGCCAAGATCTCCCGGGATCAACTGAAGCTTTCTTG.

This clone appeared a few times. This chain links TRBV7-9 with TRBJ2-1, with D maybe TRBD1 (6 bases). CDR3 size: 12 residues. Germline assignment: CDR1 SEHNR and CDR2 FQNEAQ (reference sequence). V dropped 9 bases and J dropped 10 bases, with 16 bases sitting between them. CDR3 sequence reads: CASPKGGVEQFF. CDR3 bases: TGTGCCAGTCCCAAAGGGGGAGTCGAGCAGTTCTTC.

V gene TRBV9 combines with J gene TRBJ2-7; D might be TRBD2 (6 bases). This CDR3 has 15 amino acids. Germline V gene sequence: CDR1 SGDLS, CDR2 YYNGEE. Deletions cut 4 bases from V and 4 bases from J, with 18 bases between. The CDR3 here is CASSSTGTDVYEQYF. In DNA, the CDR3 is TGTGCCAGCAGCTCCACCGGGACTGACGTTTACGAGCAGTACTTC.

The chain's CDR3 is CACEAGGLNEQFF. The CDR3 bases are TGTGCCTGTGAAGCGGGAGGGTTGAATGAGCAGTTCTTC. J is TRBJ2-1 and V is TRBV30, with TRBD2 matching 10 bases. With 6 bases clipped from V and 7 bases from J, the junction kept 6 bases outside the gene matches. Germline CDR1 and CDR2: GTSNPN and SVGIG (reference sequence). CDR3 length equals 13 residues.

The gene calls are TRBV7-9 and TRBJ1-2; TRBD1 aligns across 9 bases. CDR1 is SEHNR and CDR2 is FQNEAQ in the germline V gene (reference sequence). The CDR3 extends over 19 amino acids. Unmatched junction bases numbered 17, after V lost 5 bases and J lost 1 base. CDR3 sequence: CASSPGFPLRTGVNYGYTF. As DNA, the CDR3 is TGTGCCAGCAGCCCTGGATTCCCGCTGCGGACAGGGGTTAACTATGGCTACACCTTC.

This clone was detected only a few times. The chain is built from TRBV19 and TRBJ2-4; perhaps TRBD2 as D (7 bases). CDR3 length: 15 residues. Germline-derived CDR1 and CDR2 are LNHDA and SQIVND (reference sequence). With 5 bases removed from V and 0 bases from J, the gap between germline ends came to 11 bases. The CDR3 sequence: CASSPGGAAKNIQYF. The CDR3, as DNA: TGTGCCAGTAGTCCGGGGGGCGCAGCCAAAAACATTCAGTACTTC.

V gene TRBV6-5 combines with J gene TRBJ2-3; 9 bases align to TRBD2. The CDR3 has 15 amino acids. V lost 3 bases and J lost 4; bases outside the gene matches: 5. Germline CDR1 and CDR2: MNHEY and SVGAGI. Here the CDR3 DNA reads TGTGCCAGCAGTTATGGGCGGGAGGGGCCAGATACGCAGTATTTT. Translated, it gives CASSYGREGPDTQYF.

This chain links TRBV2 with TRBJ1-1, with D unresolved. V lost 7 bases, J lost 0 bases, and 18 bases lay in between. Germline assignment: CDR1 SNHLY and CDR2 FYNNEI. The CDR3 is made up of 16 amino acids. The CDR3 reads CASTREGRFMNTEAFF. CDR3 nucleotides: TGTGCCAGCACTAGGGAGGGTCGCTTCATGAACACTGAAGCTTTCTTT.

This chain uses TRBV29-1 with TRBJ2-1; possibly TRBD1 for D (5 bases). The CDR3 sequence is 12 residues long. CDR1 is SQVTM, CDR2 ANQGSEA, per germline. Trimming pared 7 bases from V and 5 bases from J, leaving 12 bases between. CDR3 DNA: TGCAGCGGCTTTAGGGGTAACAATGAGCAGTTCTTC. Amino acids: CSGFRGNNEQFF.

This clone has just a few counts. The chain combines TRBV4-1 with TRBJ2-2; D remains ambiguous. V dropped 1 base and J dropped 4 bases, with 4 bases sitting between them. From germline, CDR1 is MGHRA and CDR2 YSYEKL. This CDR3 contains 13 residues. The CDR3 DNA reads as TGCGCCAGCAGCCAAGTCCTCACCGGGGAGCTGTTTTTT. It is translated as CASSQVLTGELFF.

CDR3 DNA: TGTGCCAGCAGCTTTGTTTACGGGAACACTGAAGCTTTCTTT. It translates to CASSFVYGNTEAFF. This chain connects TRBV7-2 to TRBJ1-1; D is ambiguous. V lost 3 bases to trimming and J lost 1 base, with 9 bases between them. The CDR3 sequence is 14 residues long. Germline assignment: CDR1 SGHTA and CDR2 FQGNSA.

This chain joins TRBV7-9 and TRBJ2-5; 8 nucleotides match TRBD2. With 11 bases clipped from V and 1 base from J, the junction kept 15 bases outside the gene matches. Germline V gene sequence: CDR1 SEHNR, CDR2 FQNEAQ (reference sequence). This CDR3 comprises 16 residues. As DNA, the CDR3 is TGTGCCTTATCGGGCCAGCGGGAGCACCTCCAAGAGACCCAGTACTTC. Translation: CALSGQREHLQETQYF.

The rearrangement joins TRBV28 to TRBJ1-3, with TRBD1 as a possible D gene (5 bases). The V and J ends lost 7 bases and 6 bases respectively, with 16 bases between them. Looked up from germline, CDR1 is MDHEN and CDR2 is SYDVKM. The CDR3 is 14 residues long. The chain's CDR3 is CASNSGGGINTIYF. The CDR3 DNA reads TGTGCCAGCAACAGTGGGGGGGGTATAAACACCATATATTTT.

J is TRBJ2-5 and V is TRBV5-5; no definite D call. This CDR3 is built from 14 residues. Germline V gene lookup returns CDR1 SGHKS and CDR2 YYEKEE (reference sequence). V lost 2 bases, J lost 0 bases, and 8 bases lay in between. The CDR3 bases are TGTGCCAGCAGCTTCGGTCTGTACCAAGAGACCCAGTACTTC. As protein: CASSFGLYQETQYF. Variable domain in full (rest from reference TRBV5-5 and TRBJ2-5): DAGVTQSPTHLIKTRGQQVTLRCSPISGHKSVSWYQQVLGQGPQFIFQYYEKEERGRGNFPDRFSARQFPNYSSELNVNALLLGDSALYLCASSFGLYQETQYFGPGTRLLVL.

In its sample, this clone was seen a few times. V is TRBV25-1 and J is TRBJ2-3; D is uncertain. The germline CDR1 and CDR2 sequences are MGHDK and SYGVNS. Deletions cut 4 bases from V and 5 bases from J, with 10 bases between. This CDR3 spans 13 amino acids. CDR3 nucleotide sequence: TGTGCCAGCAGTGGGTACTTTGGAGATACGCAGTATTTT. This sequence encodes CASSGYFGDTQYF. The variable domain in full, with the rest retrieved from reference TRBV25-1 and TRBJ2-3, is EADIYQTPRYLVIGTGKKITLECSQTMGHDKMYWYQQDPGMELHLIHYSYGVNSTEKGDLSSESTVSRIRTEHFPLTLESARPSHTSQYLCASSGYFGDTQYFGPGTRLTVL.